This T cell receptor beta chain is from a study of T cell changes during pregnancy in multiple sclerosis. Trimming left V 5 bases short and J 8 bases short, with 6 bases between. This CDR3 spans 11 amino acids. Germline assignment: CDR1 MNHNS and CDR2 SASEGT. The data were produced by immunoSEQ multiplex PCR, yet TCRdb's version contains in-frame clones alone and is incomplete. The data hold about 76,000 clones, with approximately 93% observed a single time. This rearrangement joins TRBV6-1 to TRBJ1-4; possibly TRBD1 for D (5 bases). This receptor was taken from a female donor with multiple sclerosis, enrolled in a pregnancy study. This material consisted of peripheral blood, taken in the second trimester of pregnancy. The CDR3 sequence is CASSPGEKLFF. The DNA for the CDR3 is TGTGCCAGCAGTCCAGGGGAAAAACTGTTTTTT.